The entry that follows covers one T cell receptor (beta chain) sequence. What this receptor recognizes is not known. No per-base quality is available; no much larger clone lies one base away. The protocol used for the library was the immunoSEQ multiplex PCR assay. For the multiplex PCR, a mixture combining 60 forward primers for TCR Vbeta segments and 13 reverse primers for TCR Jbeta segments was used. The CDR3 region of rearranged TCR beta genes was amplified from genomic DNA by a multiplex PCR assay. The Illumina HiSeq System was used to sequence the amplified TCR beta libraries as 87-base-pair reads. The authors' pipeline ran thus. A later analysis counted some 80 million unique TCR beta chains across the 666 repertoires, and some 11 million of these chains were shared by at least two donors. A nearest-neighbor algorithm error-corrected the raw reads and collapsed the reads into unique sequences, merging closely related sequences to remove PCR and sequencing errors. V, D and J gene segments were assigned by aligning CDR3 sequences to IMGT reference sequences. For a sequence to be retained, a match of at least six nucleotides to both a V gene segment and a J gene segment was required. A rearrangement counted as productive if the CDR3 had no stop codons and remained in frame with V and J, and every other rearrangement counted as non-productive. Following IMGT convention, CDR3 was defined as the stretch from the second conserved V-encoded cysteine up to the conserved J-encoded phenylalanine. The earlier analysis of more than 450 of the donors excluded sequences that lacked an unambiguous match to a single V gene segment. An earlier analysis of approximately 590 of the donors called V segments functional above 56.7% productive rearrangements and segregating when the between-donor standard deviation exceeded 5%. A statistical classification framework was developed to diagnose cytomegalovirus status using the catalog of TCR beta chain sequences. A later analysis assigned V and J genes by comparing TCR nucleotide sequences with IMGT/GENE-DB human TR gene sequences. The TCRdist pipeline was used in a later analysis to assign CDR3 sequences and most-parsimonious VDJ recombination scenarios. In a later analysis, every TCR beta chain was defined by the combination of its CDR3 amino acid sequence and its V-gene family, and reads without a unique V-gene family were dropped. As a way to deal with suspected cross-contamination and a sequencing artifact, a later analysis dropped 592 nucleotide sequences that were highly shared and had low generation probability. For each public chain, a later analysis derived a clonal expansion index from normalized ranks of inferred template counts within each repertoire. Generation probabilities in a later analysis came from a VDJ recombination model fitted to out-of-frame rearrangements, and those results were checked against IGoR. In a later analysis, hypergeometric tests were used to score TCR-TCR, TCR-HLA and TCR-CMV co-occurrence, with a repertoire-size bias correction applied to TCR pairs. In a later analysis, false discovery rates were estimated by permuting HLA or CMV assignments 20 times. In a later analysis, co-occurring TCRs were grouped using DBSCAN, and TCRdist sequence similarity was added for clustering within HLA-allele-positive subsets. Co-occurrence clustering excluded repertoires with fewer than 30,000 or more than 120,000 public chains, plus five with anomalous nucleotide sharing. What TCRdb holds here is the immuneACCESS table cut down to in-frame rearrangements. Part of the clones is not present; checked against another copy, under half of the missing clones reflect an unresolved V gene, and the others are unexplained. D and trimming come from the DNA, and the V and J calls and clone size come from that table. The sample records more than 85,000 clones, about 79% of which are singletons. The top ten clones comprise more than 3.5% of the sample.

V was cut back by 4 bases and J by 2 bases, leaving a gap of 12 bases between them. The cysteine opens and the phenylalanine closes a CDR3 of 14 amino acids. Left in the record is the CDR3 DNA by itself, 42 bases read in frame from the first base. In the germline V gene, CDR1 corresponds to SGHRS and CDR2 to YFSETQ. The entry originates in a study of cytomegalovirus exposure and HLA in healthy donors (dated by TCRdb to 2016 to 2017). Some background on the complete study: An earlier analysis of approximately 640 of the donors reported approximately 290 Gb of sequence data and more than 90 million unique TCR beta sequences from about 179 million T cells. Because of strong linkage in the cohort, five DR-DQ haplotypes were treated as single units for association and clustering. The later analysis used no new phenotypic data to find candidate immune exposures, relying instead on TCR beta sequences and their occurrence across donors. Of the approximately 400 genotyped donors, 65% to 90% fell in the genetic ancestry cluster associated with self-reported Caucasian donors. A later analysis re-analyzed previously published TCR beta repertoires from 666 donors and added high-resolution HLA genotyping to study TCR occurrence patterns. The aim of the study was to test whether cataloging public T cell receptors could identify signatures of past pathogen exposure. The number of donors typed differed by locus, with 629-630 for A, B, C, DRB1 and DQB1, roughly 520 for DQA1, 600 to 610 for DPA1, and approximately 470 for DPB1. An early release covering 550 to 650 HLA-typed donors comprised 250 to 350 gigabases of sequencing data and around 86 million unique TCR sequences. High-throughput TCR immunosequencing, statistical association of individual TCRs with disease status, and machine learning were combined to predict cytomegalovirus infection status. Donor age, sex, ethnicity and CMV serostatus were compiled alongside the repertoire data. In a later genetic analysis, genome-wide SNP genotypes for about three fifths of the 666 donors were used, and that subset was treated as a discovery cohort. Among several hundred genotyped donors of the cohort, an average of around 250,000 unique TCR beta nucleotide sequences was sequenced per donor, of which 15% to 20% were non-productive. A separate validation cohort of over a hundred different subjects was used in addition to the roughly 700-subject first cohort. Both class I and class II loci were covered by HLA typing, at four-digit resolution. In an earlier analysis of roughly 580 of the donors, high-throughput TCR beta sequencing was used to judge whether each TCR beta V gene segment behaved as functional or pseudogenic. All discovery cohort repertoires had been generated on a single sequencing platform. The study profiled the T cell repertoires of approximately 700 subjects by immunosequencing and related them to cytomegalovirus serostatus. The study at large found these results: Sequencing depth was assumed to be roughly uniform across donors in the presence/absence analyses, though that assumption may not hold. In both the original and validation cohorts, the classifier was reported to diagnose cytomegalovirus status with high specificity and sensitivity. Compared with the roughly 670-donor mean, donors in an Asian-associated ancestry cluster had fewer N-insertions in productive TCRs, according to a later genetic analysis. A later analysis found that HLA-associated TCR beta chains were more clonally expanded and had lower generation probabilities than equally common non-associated chains. In an earlier analysis of approximately 600 of the donors, most TCR beta V segments were observed in productive rearrangements about 90% or about 30% of the time, broadly matching IMGT annotations. Immune exposure information for the cohort was limited to CMV serostatus. A further reported finding was that TCR beta sequences accurately predicted the HLA-A and HLA-B alleles for most subjects in the first cohort. Assigning TCR associations to individual alleles was difficult when HLA alleles, especially DR and DQ, strongly co-occurred. V-gene and J-gene trimming of TCR beta chains was associated with a missense DCLRE1C variant in a later genetic analysis, and the association was replicated in an independent cohort. Most TCR sequences were seen in very few donors, while some public TCRs were found in many individuals. The earlier analysis of a few hundred of the donors excluded roughly 16 rarely observed V segments, including chromosome 9 orphons, because counts were too low. The study listed 150 to 200 TCR beta chains as associated with cytomegalovirus. Correlated functional status among segregating V segments might be attributable to linkage disequilibrium, but an unknown experimental factor could not be ruled out. A few of the identified cytomegalovirus-associated TCR beta chains were confirmed in vitro to be specific for cytomegalovirus antigens. According to the authors, the approach could potentially be generalized to other disease states and immunological phenotypes. A group of highly shared sequence variants was considered likely to be a technical artifact of the sequencing pipeline. HLA typing was unavailable for some donors at each locus, so association tests used only the typed subset. In a later analysis, over 15,000 TCR beta sequences were associated with specific HLA alleles at a false discovery rate of 0.05. According to a later analysis, TCR association rates differed among HLA loci, with DRB1 alleles showing the most associated TCRs and HLA-C alleles showing the fewest. A later analysis found that most CMV-associated TCR beta chains appeared HLA-restricted, with HLA associations seemingly driven largely by CMV exposure. Because the 87-base-pair reads could not distinguish some IMGT-functional V segments, including TRBV6-2 and TRBV6-3, those segments were excluded. The cohort was sequenced for TCR beta chains only, and without alpha or paired-chain data the features that could be detected were limited. In a later analysis, several top co-occurrence clusters were reported to appear linked to parvovirus B19, influenza, CMV and Epstein-Barr virus.

The cohort was made up of about 670 healthy bone marrow donors. All cohort members were sampled while nominally healthy, although unrecorded immune exposures were likely present. The donor was CMV seropositive and was included in the group of 250 to 350 seropositive cohort members. Each donor provided a peripheral blood sample, and peripheral blood mononuclear cells were used for TCR beta sequencing. The Qiagen DNeasy Blood Extraction Kit was used to extract genomic DNA from the blood cell samples. The chain is assembled from TRBV5-1 and TRBJ1-1, with no confidently assigned D gene. Specimen: PBMCs. The clonotype originates from a female donor in good health and CMV-seropositive. The CDR3 here reads CASSPRGQNTEAFF. The nucleotides are TGCGCCAGCAGCCCTCGAGGCCAAAACACTGAAGCTTTCTTT.